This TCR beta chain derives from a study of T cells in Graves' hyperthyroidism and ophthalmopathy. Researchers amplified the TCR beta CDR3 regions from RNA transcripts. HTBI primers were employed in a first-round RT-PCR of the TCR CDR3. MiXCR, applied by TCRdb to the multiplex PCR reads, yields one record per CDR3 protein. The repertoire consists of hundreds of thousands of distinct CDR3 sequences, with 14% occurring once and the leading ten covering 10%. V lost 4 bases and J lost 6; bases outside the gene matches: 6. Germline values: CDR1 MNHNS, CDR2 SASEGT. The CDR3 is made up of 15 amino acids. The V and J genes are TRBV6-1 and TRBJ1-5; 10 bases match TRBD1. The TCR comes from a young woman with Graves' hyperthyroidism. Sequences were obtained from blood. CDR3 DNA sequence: TGTGCCAGCAGTGGGGGACAGGGGAGCGGTCAGCCCCAGCATTTT. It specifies CASSGGQGSGQPQHF.